Each of the 8 T cell receptor beta chains below was sequenced from the same sample in a study of blood T cells in healthy people across ages. Combining a sample-barcoded 5' primer with a J-beta primer mix, a second PCR ran for about 6 to 11 cycles. TCRdb fed the 5' RACE reads into MiXCR, producing one record per CDR3 protein. In the table there are 790,000 or so distinct CDR3 sequences, about 61% of which are singletons. Input material: blood. The source of these receptors is a man between 35 and 55 years old in good health.

V and J are TRBV20-1 and TRBJ2-2, with a weak D call TRBD2 (5 bases). CDR3 length: 15 residues. Looked up from germline, CDR1 is DFQATT and CDR2 is SNEGSKA (reference sequence). V lost 6 bases, J lost 1 base, and 15 bases lay in between. CDR3 DNA: TGCAGTGCGCAGCGTCCGGCGGGGAACACCGGGGAGCTGTTTTTT. It specifies CSAQRPAGNTGELFF.

The chain employs TRBV20-1 and TRBJ2-1; 11 nucleotides agree with TRBD2. The CDR3 sequence is 15 residues long. Trimming took 5 bases from V and 0 from J; bases not matched to a gene: 3. Germline V gives CDR1 DFQATT, CDR2 SNEGSKA (reference sequence). The chain's CDR3 is CSAPGLAGSYNEQFF. CDR3 nucleotides: TGCAGTGCTCCTGGACTAGCGGGCTCCTACAATGAGCAGTTCTTC.

V is TRBV27 and J is TRBJ2-5; D gene uncertain. Per the germline V gene, CDR1 is MNHEY and CDR2 is SMNVEV (reference sequence). The CDR3 spans 11 residues. Trimming removed 9 bases at V and 5 bases at J, with 10 bases between. Here the CDR3 reads CARGVGETQYF. The CDR3 bases are TGTGCCAGAGGCGTGGGGGAGACCCAGTACTTC.

V and J are TRBV28 and TRBJ2-7; 7 bases are a match to TRBD1. The V and J ends lost 4 bases and 2 bases, in that order; junction bases with no gene match: 5. The CDR3 covers 14 residues. Germline-derived CDR1 and CDR2 are MDHEN and SYDVKM. The CDR3 is CASSSRDSTYEQYF. The CDR3 bases are TGTGCCAGCAGTTCCCGGGACAGTACCTACGAGCAGTACTTC.

This clonotype was seen a few times. The rearrangement uses TRBV11-3 and TRBJ2-7; TRBD2 aligns across 10 bases. The J call may be incorrect, as the DNA end agrees better with TRBJ2-5. Germline CDR1 SGHNT, CDR2 YENEEA. This CDR3 is 13 amino acids long. The CDR3 protein is CASSQLAGETQYF. The CDR3 DNA sequence: TGTGCCAGCAGCCAACTAGCGGGGGAGACCCAGTACTTC.

Concerning this clonotype itself: In this CDR3 the conserved last residue, phenylalanine or tryptophan, is missing, so a read error is likely. CDR3 loop: CASSRSTGENEQFL. DNA of the CDR3: TGTGCCAGCAGCCGTTCCACAGGGGAGAATGAGCAGTTCCTC. The gene calls are TRBV7-2 and TRBJ2-1, with 7 bases fitting TRBD1. This CDR3 contains 14 residues. Germline V lookup: CDR1 SGHTA, CDR2 FQGNSA. Unmatched junction bases numbered 8, after V lost 5 bases and J lost 7 bases.

In this sample, this clonotype turned up a few times. V gene TRBV20-1 combines with J gene TRBJ2-1; TRBD2 matches at 11 bases. V was pared by 6 bases and J by 6 bases, with 19 bases of the junction left unmatched. Germline-derived CDR1 and CDR2 are DFQATT and SNEGSKA (reference sequence). This CDR3 has 18 amino acids. The CDR3 is CSARPGGTSGRTGNEQFF. The CDR3 region has the DNA TGCAGTGCCCGCCCAGGCGGGACTAGCGGCAGGACGGGCAATGAGCAGTTCTTC.

This clonotype showed up many times. The rearrangement joins TRBV7-2 to TRBJ2-5; maybe TRBD2 (6 bases). CDR3 length equals 18 residues. Trimming cost V 1 base and J 3 bases, with 21 bases left between them. The germline V gene has CDR1 SGHTA and CDR2 FQGNSA. The CDR3 coding sequence is TGTGCCAGCAGCTTAGTAGGCGGGGCCGGGTTGGGGAAAGAGACCCAGTACTTC. It is translated as CASSLVGGAGLGKETQYF. Combining the CDR3 with reference TRBV7-2 and TRBJ2-5 gives the whole variable domain GAGVSQSPSNKVTEKGKDVELRCDPISGHTALYWYRQSLGQGLEFLIYFQGNSAPDKSGLPSDRFSAERTGGSVSTLTIQRTQQEDSAVYLCASSLVGGAGLGKETQYFGPGTRLLVL.